This TCR beta chain emerged from a study of cytomegalovirus exposure and HLA in healthy donors. Across the study: Earlier, fewer than 130 million unique TCR beta sequences were recovered from roughly 180 million T cells by an analysis.

Study observations and caveats: As was reported, the classifier diagnosed cytomegalovirus status with high specificity and sensitivity. Many donors shared some public TCRs, even though most TCR sequences were rare.

It was with 60 Vbeta and 13 Jbeta primers that the PCR ran. Some clones are missing from TCRdb's copy, which holds only in-frame ones; the method was immunoSEQ multiplex PCR. This sample has about 200,000 clones, with more than 75% found just once. In its sample, this clone was seen once. Its antigen is unknown. The receptor was derived from a male donor in good health and CMV-seropositive. Sequencing was carried out using PBMCs.

CDR3 protein: CASSQEPSARQETQYF. The CDR3, as DNA: TGCGCCAGCAGCCAAGAACCTAGCGCGCGCCAAGAGACCCAGTACTTC. This rearrangement joins TRBV4-1 to TRBJ2-5; possibly TRBD2 for D (6 bases). The CDR3 runs 16 residues. The V and J ends lost 0 bases and 1 base respectively, with 12 bases between them. The germline CDR1 and CDR2 sequences are MGHRA and YSYEKL.